The 32 T cell receptor beta chains reported below all come from one sample, sequenced in a study of shared T cell receptors in the human thymus. Using immunoSEQ multiplex PCR, the repertoire was profiled, and TCRdb retains in-frame clones only, with some absent. The sample carries approximately 400,000 clones, 85% to 95% recorded once. Sequences were obtained from thymocytes. These receptors came from a human donor.

A single count supports this clone. This chain links TRBV28 with TRBJ2-1; TRBD1 aligns across 7 bases. With 8 bases clipped from V and 10 bases from J, the junction kept 11 bases outside the gene matches. Germline V gene sequence: CDR1 MDHEN, CDR2 SYDVKM. The CDR3 spans 13 residues. The CDR3 coding sequence is TGTGCCAGCTACCGACAGGGCTCGGGAGAGCAGTTCTTC. Translation: CASYRQGSGEQFF.

The genes are TRBV7-2 and TRBJ1-1; D is uncertain. Germline CDR1 is SGHTA and CDR2 is FQGNSA. With 5 bases removed from V and 0 bases from J, the gap between germline ends came to 19 bases. The CDR3 consists of 17 residues. The CDR3 loop reads CASSPWLPGDMNTEAFF. Written as DNA, the CDR3 is TGTGCCAGCAGCCCGTGGTTGCCAGGTGACATGAACACTGAAGCTTTCTTT.

This clone was found once. The chain carries TRBV27 and TRBJ1-4; 8 bases align to TRBD1. The V segment lost 5 bases and the J segment 5 bases; nucleotides outside the gene matches: 7. Germline V gene sequence: CDR1 MNHEY, CDR2 SMNVEV (reference sequence). There are 15 residues in the CDR3. CDR3 coding DNA: TGTGCCAGCAGTCCCGACAGGGGATTGAATGAAAAACTGTTTTTT. It encodes CASSPDRGLNEKLFF. The full variable domain, with the rest looked up from reference TRBV27 and TRBJ1-4, is EAQVTQNPRYLITVTGKKLTVTCSQNMNHEYMSWYRQDPGLGLRQIYYSMNVEVTDKGDVPEGYKVSRKEKRNFPLILESPSPNQTSLYFCASSPDRGLNEKLFFGSGTQLSVL.

This clone occurred once. This chain connects TRBV7-6 to TRBJ2-5; unclear D gene. Looked up from germline, CDR1 is SGHVS and CDR2 is FNYEAQ. Trimming took off 5 bases at V and 6 bases at J, with 4 bases between the two ends. The CDR3 consists of 10 residues. The CDR3 here is CASSPKTQYF. The CDR3 coding sequence is TGTGCCAGCAGCCCAAAGACCCAGTACTTC.

The chain has TRBV6-5 and TRBJ2-1; TRBD2 matches 16 bases. This CDR3 comprises 16 residues. V lost 4 bases and J lost 10; bases outside the gene matches: 7. The germline gives CDR1 MNHEY, CDR2 SVGAGI. CDR3 protein: CASSSGTSGRAGEQFF. The DNA for the CDR3 is TGTGCCAGCAGTTCCGGGACTAGCGGGAGGGCCGGGGAGCAGTTCTTC.

The chain is built from TRBV18 and TRBJ2-1, with TRBD1 matching over 7 bases. The ends lost 2 bases at V and 6 bases at J; junction bases unmatched: 16. This CDR3 contains 18 residues. CDR1 is KGHSH and CDR2 is LQKENI in the germline V gene. This CDR3 is CASSPKGVGTVPINEQFF. The CDR3 DNA is TGTGCCAGCTCACCAAAGGGTGTCGGGACAGTACCAATCAATGAGCAGTTCTTC.

The J gene is TRBJ2-2, the V gene TRBV27; 10 bases are a match to TRBD1. V lost 5 bases, J lost 4 bases, and 13 bases stayed unmatched. Looked up from germline, CDR1 is MNHEY and CDR2 is SMNVEV (reference sequence). The CDR3 is 18 residues long. The CDR3 sequence is CASSLDRDRGNGTGELFF. In DNA form, the CDR3 reads TGTGCCAGCAGTCTAGACCGGGACAGGGGAAACGGCACCGGGGAGCTGTTTTTT.

V is TRBV27 and J is TRBJ2-7; D remains ambiguous. CDR1 and CDR2 (germline): MNHEY, SMNVEV (reference sequence). The CDR3 contains 12 residues. Trimming cost V 7 bases and J 6 bases, with 13 bases left between them. CDR3 nucleotides: TGTGCCAGCACCCCCGCGTCTGGCGAGCAGTACTTC. Protein sequence: CASTPASGEQYF.

The V and J genes are TRBV9 and TRBJ2-2; 8 nucleotides agree with TRBD2. The CDR3 is made up of 16 amino acids. CDR1 SGDLS and CDR2 YYNGEE come from the germline V gene. The trim removed 2 bases at V and 1 base at J, leaving 4 bases unmatched. The CDR3 bases are TGTGCCAGCAGCGTTCTAGCGGGTCTGAACACCGGGGAGCTGTTTTTT. Protein: CASSVLAGLNTGELFF.

V and J are TRBV5-1 and TRBJ2-1; TRBD2 matches 14 bases. CDR3 size: 18 residues. V was pared by 0 bases and J by 5 bases, with 7 bases of the junction left unmatched. CDR1 and CDR2 from the germline V gene are SGHRS and YFSETQ. CDR3 DNA sequence: TGCGCCAGCAGCTTGGAGACTAGCGGGAGGGCCAGAGACAATGAGCAGTTCTTC. Encoded protein: CASSLETSGRARDNEQFF.

The chain has TRBV5-1 and TRBJ2-5; D assignment may be TRBD1 or TRBD2 (5 bases each). Near its end, the DNA agrees better with TRBJ2-7, so the J call may be wrong. Germline values: CDR1 SGHRS, CDR2 YFSETQ. CDR3 length equals 13 residues. For the CDR3, the DNA is TGCGCCAGCAGCTCCAGGGACCCCTACGAGCAGTACTTC. It translates to CASSSRDPYEQYF.

The J gene is TRBJ2-7, the V gene TRBV2; TRBD1 agrees at 9 bases. This CDR3 is 18 amino acids long. Germline V gene data show CDR1 as SNHLY and CDR2 as FYNNEI. Trimming took 6 bases from V and 0 from J; bases not matched to a gene: 15. The CDR3 DNA reads as TGTGCCAGCAGGGACAGGGGCAGAACCAAACCCGTCTCCTACGAGCAGTACTTC. Translated, it gives CASRDRGRTKPVSYEQYF.

The V gene is TRBV11-3, the J gene TRBJ2-1, with D perhaps being TRBD1 or TRBD2 (5 bases each). Germline assignment: CDR1 SGHNT and CDR2 YENEEA. V lost 3 bases and J lost 2, with 11 bases in between. The CDR3 is 15 amino acids. The CDR3 sequence: CASSLNGAAYNEQFF. The CDR3 nucleotides are TGTGCCAGCAGCTTGAACGGGGCCGCCTACAATGAGCAGTTCTTC.

The chain is built from TRBV23-1 and TRBJ1-1; TRBD1 is a possible D gene (5 bases). TRBV23-1 is sorted into the ORF group, with uncertain function. CDR3 size: 15 residues. V lost 4 bases to trimming and J lost 0 bases, with 12 bases between them. This CDR3 reads CASSRDGPMNTEAFF. CDR3 bases: TGCGCCAGCAGTCGGGACGGCCCGATGAACACTGAAGCTTTCTTT.

Only one count was recorded for this clone. The rearrangement links TRBV19 to TRBJ2-1; TRBD2 agrees at 10 bases. V trimming: 1 base; J trimming: 10 bases; junction bases outside the gene matches: 4. Germline CDR1 is LNHDA and CDR2 is SQIVND (reference sequence). This CDR3 contains 14 residues. CDR3: CASSIVVAGGEQFF. DNA of the CDR3: TGTGCCAGTAGTATAGTGGTAGCGGGGGGAGAGCAGTTCTTC.

The rearrangement uses TRBV10-3 and TRBJ2-3, with a weak D call TRBD1 (6 bases). The length of the CDR3 is 13 residues. The germline V gene encodes CDR1 ENHRY and CDR2 SYGVKD. V gave up 8 bases and J gave up 3 bases, with 12 bases separating them. The CDR3 loop is CAILDQGTDTQYF. CDR3 nucleotides: TGTGCCATCCTTGACCAGGGGACAGATACGCAGTATTTT.

J is TRBJ2-7 and V is TRBV7-2; no firm D call. V gave up 6 bases and J gave up 2 bases, with 11 bases separating them. The CDR3 has 13 amino acids. Germline V CDR1 and CDR2: SGHTA, FQGNSA. CDR3 bases: TGTGCCAGCAGTGGTGCCGGACCCTACGAGCAGTACTTC. This encodes CASSGAGPYEQYF.

The rearrangement joins TRBV19 to TRBJ2-7, with TRBD2 matching over 10 bases. V lost 5 bases, J lost 3 bases, and 10 bases stayed unmatched. Germline V gene sequence: CDR1 LNHDA, CDR2 SQIVND (reference sequence). The CDR3 is made up of 16 amino acids. The CDR3 nucleotides are TGTGCCAGTAGTGCCCGACGGACTAGCGGATACTACGAGCAGTACTTC. Translated: CASSARRTSGYYEQYF.

DNA for the CDR3: TGTGCCAGCAGTTACCTCATATCCAGGGACGAGACCCAGTACTTC. It specifies CASSYLISRDETQYF. The chain recombines TRBV6-5 with TRBJ2-5; perhaps D is TRBD1 or TRBD2 (5 bases each). CDR3 length equals 15 residues. Germline assignment: CDR1 MNHEY and CDR2 SVGAGI. V was pared by 2 bases and J by 5 bases, with 15 bases between.

The chain recombines TRBV15 with TRBJ2-1; D possibly corresponds to TRBD1 (5 bases). This CDR3 region has 14 residues. Germline V gene sequence: CDR1 LNHNV, CDR2 YYDKDF (reference sequence). V lost 5 bases and J lost 8, with 16 bases in between. The CDR3 coding sequence is TGTGCCACCAGCTCTGGGGCTAGTCTTCATGAGCAGTTCTTC. Protein product: CATSSGASLHEQFF.

The V and J genes are TRBV6-4 and TRBJ2-1; TRBD1 aligns across 9 bases. CDR3 length: 15 amino acids. With V trimmed by 8 bases and J by 4 bases, 9 bases remained unmatched. Looked up from germline, CDR1 is MRHNA and CDR2 is SNTAGT. This CDR3 is CASGGPGQGYNEQFF. CDR3 DNA: TGTGCCAGCGGAGGACCGGGACAGGGATACAATGAGCAGTTCTTC.

This sequence joins TRBV5-1 and TRBJ2-7; TRBD2 aligns across 9 bases. The junction had 7 bases not matched to a gene; V was cut back by 4 bases and J by 2 bases. Germline-derived CDR1 and CDR2 are SGHRS and YFSETQ. The CDR3 runs 15 residues. CDR3 loop: CASSLLAGAPYEQYF. CDR3 nucleotide sequence: TGCGCCAGCAGCCTATTAGCGGGAGCCCCCTACGAGCAGTACTTC. Variable domain in full (rest from reference TRBV5-1 and TRBJ2-7): KAGVTQTPRYLIKTRGQQVTLSCSPISGHRSVSWYQQTPGQGLQFLFEYFSETQRNKGNFPGRFSGRQFSNSRSEMNVSTLELGDSALYLCASSLLAGAPYEQYFGPGTRLTVT.

This chain uses TRBV11-1 with TRBJ2-1; maybe TRBD1 (5 bases). CDR1 is SGHAT, CDR2 FQDESV, per germline (reference sequence). The CDR3 runs to 14 residues. V was shortened by 2 bases and J by 10 bases, with 15 bases between the two germline ends. CDR3 amino acids: CASSLSAGIREQFF. The CDR3 bases are TGTGCCAGCAGCTTATCCGCAGGGATCAGAGAGCAGTTCTTC.

The CDR3 protein is CASWDLGAFF. In nucleotides, the CDR3 is TGTGCCAGTTGGGACTTGGGGGCTTTCTTT. The rearrangement joins TRBV27 to TRBJ1-1, with a tentative D call TRBD1 (5 bases). The CDR3 is 10 residues long. Per the germline V gene, CDR1 is MNHEY and CDR2 is SMNVEV (reference sequence). V was trimmed by 9 bases and J by 11 bases, leaving 13 bases between them.

This clone was seen a single time. The chain employs TRBV7-2 and TRBJ2-1; tentative D call: TRBD2 (6 bases). Germline V lookup: CDR1 SGHTA, CDR2 FQGNSA. The CDR3 consists of 15 residues. Trimming pared 5 bases from V and 1 base from J, leaving 12 bases between. The DNA of the CDR3 is TGTGCCAGCAGCCGGAGAGGAGGGTCCTACAATGAGCAGTTCTTC. Translating it yields CASSRRGGSYNEQFF.

CDR3 DNA sequence: TGTGCCAGCAGCCCAGGGGACTTGGGTAAAGGCAATCAGCCCCAGCATTTT. Protein: CASSPGDLGKGNQPQHF. V and J are TRBV7-9 and TRBJ1-5; D might be TRBD1 (6 bases). Germline CDR1 SEHNR, CDR2 FQNEAQ (reference sequence). V lost 5 bases and J 2 bases, leaving 19 bases between the germline ends. The CDR3 is 17 amino acids. Full variable domain (missing parts from reference TRBV7-9 and TRBJ1-5): DTGVSQNPRHKITKRGQNVTFRCDPISEHNRLYWYRQTLGQGPEFLTYFQNEAQLEKSRLLSDRFSAERPKGSFSTLEIQRTEQGDSAMYLCASSPGDLGKGNQPQHFGDGTRLSIL.

This chain joins TRBV5-4 and TRBJ1-1; D not certain. The germline V and J ends were trimmed by 2 bases and 4 bases, with 15 bases remaining between them. Germline-derived CDR1 and CDR2 are SGHNT and YYREEE (reference sequence). This CDR3 comprises 15 residues. For the CDR3, the DNA is TGTGCCAGCAGCTTAAGGTCTGGTTCTATCACTGAAGCTTTCTTT. Translation gives CASSLRSGSITEAFF.

The V gene is TRBV5-1, the J gene TRBJ2-2; D may match TRBD1 or TRBD2 (5 bases each). CDR3 length: 15 amino acids. The V end lost 7 bases, the J end lost 7 bases, and 20 bases lay between the germline ends. CDR1 SGHRS and CDR2 YFSETQ come from the germline V gene. CDR3 region: CASGTGTAHSGELFF. CDR3 DNA sequence: TGCGCCAGCGGGACCGGGACGGCACACAGCGGGGAGCTGTTTTTT.

This chain joins TRBV6-6 and TRBJ2-7; D perhaps matches TRBD2 (6 bases). V lost 0 bases, J lost 9 bases, and 21 bases lay in between. The CDR3 loop spans 16 amino acids. Per the germline V gene, CDR1 is MNHNY and CDR2 is SVGAGI (reference sequence). CDR3 DNA: TGTGCCAGCAGTTACTCGCCCCGGGAGAGACAAACCGGGCAGTACTTC. It codes for CASSYSPRERQTGQYF.

V and J are TRBV7-9 and TRBJ1-1, with unresolved D. CDR1 is SEHNR and CDR2 is FQNEAQ in the germline V gene (reference sequence). The CDR3 runs to 14 residues. V lost 1 base to trimming and J lost 2 bases, with 8 bases between them. In nucleotides, the CDR3 is TGTGCCAGCAGCTTAGGGACCGCCAACACTGAAGCTTTCTTT. It codes for CASSLGTANTEAFF. Full variable domain (rest looked up from reference TRBV7-9 and TRBJ1-1): DTGVSQNPRHKITKRGQNVTFRCDPISEHNRLYWYRQTLGQGPEFLTYFQNEAQLEKSRLLSDRFSAERPKGSFSTLEIQRTEQGDSAMYLCASSLGTANTEAFFGQGTRLTVV.

The chain joins TRBV4-1 to TRBJ2-7; 12 bases align to TRBD1. CDR1 is MGHRA and CDR2 is YSYEKL in the germline V gene. The CDR3 consists of 18 residues. V trimming: 4 bases; J trimming: 4 bases; junction bases outside the gene matches: 14. CDR3 sequence reads: CASSRPPGDRGLGYEQYF. CDR3 sequence (DNA): TGCGCCAGCAGCCGACCCCCCGGGGACAGGGGGCTCGGGTACGAGCAGTACTTC.

This chain's CDR3 is CASSSMTGVNTGELFF. CDR3 coding DNA: TGTGCCAGCAGTTCTATGACAGGGGTAAACACCGGGGAGCTGTTTTTT. The chain is built from TRBV6-5 and TRBJ2-2; 8 bases align to TRBD1. Germline CDR1 MNHEY, CDR2 SVGAGI. After removal of 4 bases from V and 2 bases from J, the junction contained 6 bases not matched to a gene. This CDR3 is built from 16 residues.